The clone carrying this T cell receptor (beta chain) was found many times. These data originate in a study of regulatory T cells in long-lasting Graves disease. Arm-PCR of CDR3 regions and iRepertoire HTBI primers were used to build TCR beta libraries. TCRdb reanalysed the multiplex PCR reads using MiXCR and keeps one entry per CDR3 protein. Here the sample spans 400,000 to 550,000 distinct CDR3 sequences, 16% being singletons. Time point: newly diagnosed GD, antithyroid drugs for less than 3 months. PBMCs provided the RNA from which the TCR library was made. Trimming shortened V by 4 bases and J by 3 bases, and 13 bases separated the two germline ends. CDR3 length equals 14 residues. The same sample was also studied in work on T cells in Graves' hyperthyroidism and ophthalmopathy. From that study: Blood also held most thyroid clonotypes expanded beyond 0.001.

The sample here was peripheral blood mononuclear cells (PBMCs), taken at new diagnosis, from a patient treated with antithyroid drugs. This rearrangement joins TRBV12-3 or TRBV12-4 to TRBJ2-7, with D maybe TRBD1 (6 bases). The sequence was obtained from a woman aged 18-29 years with Graves disease. The CDR3 region has the DNA TGTGCCAGCAGTTGGACAGAAAGGTTCTACGAGCAGTACTTC. Encoded protein: CASSWTERFYEQYF.